These T cell receptor beta chains were read from a single sample in a study of T cells after yellow fever vaccination. TCRdb recomputed calls from the 5' RACE reads with MiXCR, one row per CDR3 protein. This table holds 240,000 or so distinct CDR3 sequences, 6.9% found once. Sequences were derived from CD4+ T cells sorted from PBMCs, sampled 15 days after the yellow fever booster vaccination. The receptors shown here come from a man under 40 who received the YFV17D yellow fever vaccine. Each CDR3 is given with its conserved first and last residue. The D gene is left open where the match is weak. Size values are once, few and many counts, or a class for expanded clones, and some rows have none.

v_call	d_call	clone_size	j_call	cdr3_aa	cdr3_nt
TRBV4-3	TRBD2	few	TRBJ2-1	CASSQVLTAGVGNEQFF	TGCGCCAGCAGCCAAGTGTTAACTGCGGGAGTGGGTAATGAGCAGTTCTTC
TRBV20-1	-	many	TRBJ2-7	CSARDPKSLYEQYF	TGCAGTGCTAGGGACCCCAAGAGTCTCTACGAGCAGTACTTC
TRBV12-3/TRBV12-4	-	few	TRBJ2-2	CASVLRPSPTGELFF	TGTGCCAGCGTGTTGCGACCCAGTCCCACCGGGGAGCTGTTTTTT
TRBV20-1	-	many	TRBJ2-7	CSAREGARYEQYF	TGCAGTGCTAGAGAAGGGGCCCGCTACGAGCAGTACTTC
TRBV7-9	-	few	TRBJ1-5	CASSNGGSRVPQHF	TGTGCCAGCAGCAACGGAGGGAGCAGGGTTCCCCAGCATTTT
TRBV18	TRBD1	-	TRBJ2-5	CASSSGQDGTQYF	TGTGCCAGCTCATCGGGACAGGACGGGACCCAGTACTTC
TRBV5-1	-	few	TRBJ2-4	CASSWEGQSKNIQYF	TGCGCCAGCAGCTGGGAGGGACAGTCCAAAAACATTCAGTACTTC
TRBV4-3	TRBD2	many	TRBJ2-7	CASSRGTSTSYEQYF	TGCGCCAGCAGCCGCGGGACTAGCACTTCCTACGAGCAGTACTTC
TRBV20-1	-	many	TRBJ2-7	CSALRGDTYEQYF	TGCAGTGCTCTCCGTGGCGACACCTACGAGCAGTACTTC
TRBV4-3	-	many	TRBJ2-7	CASSQAAGVGYEQYF	TGCGCCAGCAGCCAAGCCGCAGGGGTTGGGTACGAGCAGTACTTC
TRBV5-4	-	-	TRBJ2-5	CASSSRAKGQETQYF	TGTGCCAGCAGCTCCCGTGCGAAAGGACAAGAGACCCAGTACTTC
TRBV20-1	-	few	TRBJ2-1	CSACRDPSRSPLYNEQFF	TGCAGTGCTTGCCGGGACCCCTCCAGGAGTCCCCTGTACAATGAGCAGTTCTTC
TRBV20-1	TRBD2	-	TRBJ2-7	CSARDPIAGGSSYEQYF	TGCAGTGCTAGAGATCCTATAGCGGGAGGGAGCTCCTACGAGCAGTACTTC
TRBV4-3	-	many	TRBJ2-7	CASSQDYGRVPYEQYF	TGCGCCAGCAGCCAAGATTATGGAAGGGTCCCCTACGAGCAGTACTTC
TRBV28	-	few	TRBJ2-1	CAIIPPSPKGNEQFF	TGTGCCATCATACCCCCTAGCCCGAAGGGCAATGAGCAGTTCTTC
TRBV5-1	TRBD2	few	TRBJ2-3	CASSLAVITDTQYF	TGCGCCAGTTCCCTAGCGGTAATCACAGATACGCAGTATTTT
TRBV29-1	-	few	TRBJ2-3	CSSRGGTVSTQYF	TGCAGCTCCAGAGGGGGAACGGTCTCTACGCAGTATTTT
TRBV10-3	-	few	TRBJ2-1	CAISESGNEQFF	TGTGCCATCAGTGAGTCGGGCAATGAGCAGTTCTTC
TRBV6-1	-	many	TRBJ2-7	CASSRGRPGLFAYEQYF	TGTGCCAGCAGTAGGGGTCGGCCGGGTCTTTTCGCCTACGAGCAGTACTTC
TRBV29-1	-	many	TRBJ2-2	CSVEGQNTGELFF	TGCAGCGTGGAGGGACAGAACACCGGGGAGCTGTTTTTT
TRBV20-1	TRBD1	few	TRBJ2-1	CSAGSSGQGWKQFF	TGCAGTGCCGGCTCATCGGGACAGGGATGGAAGCAGTTCTTC
TRBV6-2/TRBV6-3	TRBD2	-	TRBJ2-7	CASSYRDYSYEQYF	TGTGCCAGCAGTTACCGGGACTATTCCTACGAGCAGTACTTC
TRBV20-1	-	few	TRBJ1-1	CSAPVGYNTEAFF	TGCAGTGCTCCTGTAGGCTACAACACTGAAGCTTTCTTT
TRBV9	TRBD1	many	TRBJ1-4	CASSVEGANEKLFF	TGTGCCAGCAGCGTAGAGGGGGCGAATGAAAAACTGTTTTTT
TRBV20-1	-	few	TRBJ2-1	CSASPTGVNNEQFF	TGCAGTGCTAGCCCTACAGGAGTCAACAATGAGCAGTTCTTC
TRBV7-9	-	many	TRBJ2-1	CASRWSSGEQFF	TGTGCCAGCAGGTGGAGTAGCGGTGAGCAGTTCTTC
TRBV2	TRBD1	many	TRBJ2-1	CASRTGQGDREQFF	TGTGCCAGCAGGACGGGGCAGGGGGATAGGGAGCAGTTCTTC
TRBV12-3/TRBV12-4	-	few	TRBJ2-7	CASGLTDSSYEQYF	TGTGCCAGCGGCCTGACAGACAGCTCCTACGAGCAGTACTTC
TRBV5-1	-	many	TRBJ2-3	CASSYQGRDTQYF	TGCGCCAGCAGCTACCAGGGTCGCGATACGCAGTATTTT
TRBV6-2/TRBV6-3	TRBD1	few	TRBJ2-1	CASSYGDRASYNEQFF	TGTGCCAGCAGTTATGGTGACAGGGCCTCCTACAATGAGCAGTTCTTC
TRBV7-2	TRBD2	-	TRBJ2-1	CASSFTSGRFNEQFF	TGTGCCAGCAGCTTCACTAGCGGGAGGTTCAATGAGCAGTTCTTC
TRBV27	-	many	TRBJ2-5	CASKAWDIQYF	TGTGCCAGCAAGGCGTGGGATATCCAGTACTTC
TRBV20-1	TRBD1	-	TRBJ1-2	CSGGEGASYGYTF	TGCAGTGGGGGGGAGGGGGCTTCCTATGGCTACACCTTC
TRBV5-1	-	-	TRBJ2-5	CASSLGSFRETQYF	TGCGCCAGCAGCTTGGGCTCCTTTAGGGAGACCCAGTACTTC
TRBV12-3/TRBV12-4	TRBD1	-	TRBJ2-7	CVSSPIRTGVGREQYF	TGTGTCAGCAGCCCTATCAGGACAGGGGTCGGTCGAGAGCAGTACTTC
TRBV6-6	-	many	TRBJ2-5	CASAGGETQYF	TGTGCCAGCGCCGGAGGGGAGACCCAGTACTTC
TRBV5-1	-	-	TRBJ2-1	CASSQGGVDEQFF	TGCGCCAGCAGCCAAGGAGGGGTCGATGAGCAGTTCTTC
TRBV7-2	TRBD2	few	TRBJ2-5	CASSSIAGGETQYF	TGTGCCAGCAGCTCCATCGCGGGGGGGGAGACCCAGTACTTC
TRBV5-1	-	few	TRBJ2-7	CASGRGMDRTYEQYF	TGCGCCAGCGGGAGGGGAATGGACAGGACCTACGAGCAGTACTTC
TRBV12-3/TRBV12-4	-	many	TRBJ2-7	CASSSNFYEQYF	TGTGCCAGCAGTTCCAATTTCTACGAGCAGTACTTC
TRBV11-1	-	few	TRBJ1-2	CASSPSGGLWSGYTF	TGTGCCAGCAGCCCCAGTGGGGGACTCTGGTCTGGCTACACCTTC
TRBV20-1	-	many	TRBJ2-2	CSVTQFNTGELFF	TGCAGTGTCACACAGTTTAACACCGGGGAGCTGTTTTTT
TRBV9	-	many	TRBJ2-4	CAHQIKLTEAKNIQYF	TGTGCCCACCAGATCAAACTAACTGAAGCCAAAAACATTCAGTACTTC
TRBV4-2	-	many	TRBJ2-7	CASKGTYEQYF	TGTGCCAGCAAAGGGACTTACGAGCAGTACTTC
TRBV6-5	-	few	TRBJ1-1	CASSYSLISNTEAFF	TGTGCCAGCAGTTACTCCCTTATTTCGAACACTGAAGCTTTCTTT
TRBV4-3	TRBD2	-	TRBJ2-1	CASSQSPSGSSYNEQFF	TGCGCCAGCAGCCAATCTCCTAGCGGGAGCTCCTACAATGAGCAGTTCTTC
TRBV11-2	-	many	TRBJ1-6	CASSLEGLSNSPLHF	TGTGCCAGCAGCTTAGAAGGCCTGAGTAATTCACCCCTCCACTTT
TRBV5-1	TRBD1	many	TRBJ2-5	CASRDRGETQYF	TGCGCCAGCCGGGACAGGGGGGAGACCCAGTACTTC
TRBV7-9	-	many	TRBJ2-5	CASSLETQYF	TGTGCCAGCAGTCTCGAGACCCAGTACTTC
TRBV14	-	many	TRBJ1-3	CASSQRVGSGNTIYF	TGTGCCAGCAGCCAAAGGGTCGGGTCCGGAAACACCATATATTTT
TRBV12-5	-	-	TRBJ1-2	CASGLEGLRYGYTF	TGTGCTAGTGGTTTGGAGGGTTTGCGGTATGGCTACACCTTC
TRBV6-5	-	few	TRBJ2-1	CASSYDNYNEQFF	TGTGCCAGCAGTTACGACAATTACAATGAGCAGTTCTTC
TRBV20-1	TRBD2	few	TRBJ2-5	CSARPSGRVETQYF	TGCAGTGCCCGACCTAGCGGGAGAGTCGAGACCCAGTACTTC
TRBV6-2/TRBV6-3	-	many	TRBJ2-7	CARILDYNYEQYF	TGTGCCAGGATCCTGGACTACAACTACGAGCAGTACTTC
TRBV7-3	-	-	TRBJ2-1	CASSPALTGRLNEQFF	TGTGCCAGCAGCCCAGCGTTAACCGGCAGGCTCAATGAGCAGTTCTTC
TRBV25-1	TRBD2	few	TRBJ2-7	CASTQSGRGYEQYF	TGTGCCAGCACCCAGAGCGGGAGGGGCTACGAGCAGTACTTC
TRBV24-1	TRBD2	few	TRBJ2-3	CATSDGAGGYTDTQYF	TGTGCCACCAGTGATGGAGCGGGAGGGTACACAGATACGCAGTATTTT
TRBV20-1	-	many	TRBJ2-5	CSPRLGKETQYF	TGCAGCCCGCGGCTGGGGAAAGAGACCCAGTACTTC